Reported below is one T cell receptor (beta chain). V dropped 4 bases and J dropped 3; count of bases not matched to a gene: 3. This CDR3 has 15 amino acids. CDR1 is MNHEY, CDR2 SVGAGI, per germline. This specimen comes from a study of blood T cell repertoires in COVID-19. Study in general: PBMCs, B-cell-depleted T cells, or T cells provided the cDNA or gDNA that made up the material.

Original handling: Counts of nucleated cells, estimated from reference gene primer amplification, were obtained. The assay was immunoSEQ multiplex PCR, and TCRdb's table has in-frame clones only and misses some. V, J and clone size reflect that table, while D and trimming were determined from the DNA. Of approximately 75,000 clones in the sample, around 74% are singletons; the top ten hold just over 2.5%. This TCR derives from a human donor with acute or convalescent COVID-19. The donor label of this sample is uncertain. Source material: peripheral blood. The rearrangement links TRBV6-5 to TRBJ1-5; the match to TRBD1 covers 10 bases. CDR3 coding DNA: TGTGCCAGCAGTTCCGGACAGGGGGACAATCAGCCCCAGCATTTT. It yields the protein CASSSGQGDNQPQHF.